These 26 T cell receptor beta chains originate from one sample sequenced in a study of monozygotic twins with inflammatory bowel disease. TCRdb reprocessed the 5' RACE reads, with one entry per CDR3 protein and no DNA. The sample shows 300,000 to 350,000 distinct CDR3 sequences, and 2% to 2.5% sits with its ten largest clones. Sequenced sample: blood. These receptors were taken from a human donor with ulcerative colitis or Crohn's disease, or a healthy co-twin of an affected twin (not recorded which).

The rearrangement joins TRBV29-1 to TRBJ2-3. The CDR3 extends over 12 amino acids. Germline CDR1 reads SQVTM; CDR2 reads ANQGSEA. CDR3 residues: CSVDEGSDTQYF.

This chain joins TRBV7-2 and TRBJ2-6. CDR3 length equals 16 residues. CDR1 and CDR2 (germline): SGHTA, FQGNSA. CDR3: CASSLAHSGGANVLTF.

V and J are TRBV27 and TRBJ2-7; the TCRdb call, TRBD1, lacks DNA for checking. The CDR3 spans 15 residues. Germline V gene data show CDR1 as MNHEY and CDR2 as SMNVEV (reference sequence). CDR3 protein: CASSSQQGIGDEQYF.

The V gene is TRBV3-1, the J gene TRBJ1-6; TCRdb returns TRBD1, unconfirmable since there is no DNA. CDR1 is LGHDT and CDR2 is YNNKEL in the germline V gene (reference sequence). The CDR3 is 16 amino acids. Here the CDR3 reads CASSPQGLLGNSPLHF.

The chain's CDR3 is CSAREGVGKTQYF. The chain uses TRBV20-1 and TRBJ2-5; the D call of TRBD1 rests on TCRdb alone, since no DNA is present to check it. CDR1 is DFQATT and CDR2 is SNEGSKA in the germline V gene (reference sequence). CDR3 length equals 13 residues.

The chain couples TRBV3-1 to TRBJ2-1. Germline values: CDR1 LGHDT, CDR2 YNNKEL (reference sequence). The CDR3 runs to 13 residues. This chain's CDR3 is CASSFLWDNEQFF.

V gene TRBV18 combines with J gene TRBJ2-5; TCRdb's D gene call, TRBD2, goes unchecked for lack of DNA. Germline CDR1 KGHSH, CDR2 LQKENI. The CDR3 totals 16 residues. CDR3 region: CASSPGLADSLRTQYF.

The chain couples TRBV5-1 to TRBJ1-1; TCRdb picks TRBD1, but there is no DNA to check that call. The CDR3 extends over 12 amino acids. Germline V lookup: CDR1 SGHRS, CDR2 YFSETQ. The CDR3: CASSFGTGMAFF. Using reference TRBV5-1 and TRBJ1-1 for the parts outside the CDR3, the full variable domain is KAGVTQTPRYLIKTRGQQVTLSCSPISGHRSVSWYQQTPGQGLQFLFEYFSETQRNKGNFPGRFSGRQFSNSRSEMNVSTLELGDSALYLCASSFGTGMAFFGQGTRLTVV.

The CDR3 is CSASTSSYNEQFF. V usage is TRBV20-1 and J usage is TRBJ2-1. The germline gives CDR1 DFQATT, CDR2 SNEGSKA (reference sequence). There are 13 residues in the CDR3.

This chain joins TRBV11-2 and TRBJ2-3. The CDR3 is made up of 15 amino acids. Germline V gives CDR1 SGHAT, CDR2 FQNNGV. The CDR3 here is CASSFQAIVTDTQYF.

The rearrangement joins TRBV5-1 to TRBJ1-6; as DNA is missing, the TRBD1 call by TCRdb cannot be tested. This CDR3 is built from 16 residues. Germline V gives CDR1 SGHRS, CDR2 YFSETQ. The CDR3 spells CASSYGSREPNSPLHF.

The chain carries TRBV28 and TRBJ2-7; TCRdb returns TRBD1, unconfirmable since there is no DNA. The CDR3 is made up of 12 amino acids. Germline CDR1 and CDR2: MDHEN and SYDVKM. Here the CDR3 reads CASSQQGQEQYF.

The rearrangement links TRBV20-1 to TRBJ2-4; TCRdb's D call, TRBD1, is unchecked because there is no DNA. Germline V CDR1 and CDR2: DFQATT, SNEGSKA (reference sequence). This CDR3 comprises 14 residues. CDR3: CSASGGFSKNIQYF.

This chain links TRBV5-1 with TRBJ2-3; the TCRdb call, TRBD2, lacks DNA for checking. Germline assignment: CDR1 SGHRS and CDR2 YFSETQ. There are 15 residues in the CDR3. The CDR3 is CASSLERDSTDTQYF.

The chain is built from TRBV15 and TRBJ2-1. CDR1 and CDR2 from the germline V gene are LNHNV and YYDKDF (reference sequence). This CDR3 spans 15 amino acids. This CDR3 reads CATSRKALTYNEQFF.

V usage is TRBV20-1 and J usage is TRBJ2-2; checking the TCRdb D call of TRBD1 is not possible without DNA. The CDR3 totals 17 residues. The germline V gene encodes CDR1 DFQATT and CDR2 SNEGSKA (reference sequence). This chain's CDR3 is CSARDLLRTGITGELFF.

The V and J genes are TRBV11-1 and TRBJ2-7; TCRdb gives TRBD1 as the D gene, but with no DNA this cannot be confirmed. Germline V gives CDR1 SGHAT, CDR2 FQDESV (reference sequence). This CDR3 comprises 18 residues. This CDR3 is CASSPYREGQLDPYEQYF.

The CDR3: CASSYGSGTGNDEQFF. The V call is TRBV6-5, the J call TRBJ2-1; absent DNA, TCRdb's TRBD1 call cannot be checked. This CDR3 has 16 residues. Germline loops: CDR1 MNHEY, CDR2 SVGAGI.

CDR3 residues: CASSDRAKAFF. The rearrangement uses TRBV12-3 or TRBV12-4 and TRBJ1-1; TCRdb gives TRBD1 as the D gene, but with no DNA this cannot be confirmed. CDR3 length: 11 residues.

This chain uses TRBV7-8 with TRBJ2-2; lacking DNA, the TRBD1 call made by TCRdb goes unchecked. Looked up from germline, CDR1 is SGHVS and CDR2 is FQNEAQ. This CDR3 has 16 amino acids. CDR3 sequence: CASSSRTGANTGELFF.

The chain carries TRBV7-2 and TRBJ2-7; as DNA is missing, the TRBD2 call by TCRdb cannot be tested. Per germline, CDR1 SGHTA and CDR2 FQGNSA. This CDR3 is 14 amino acids long. This CDR3 reads CASSYGLADYEQYF.

V gene TRBV20-1 combines with J gene TRBJ2-2; TCRdb picks TRBD2, but there is no DNA to check that call. CDR3 length: 14 amino acids. The germline V gene has CDR1 DFQATT and CDR2 SNEGSKA (reference sequence). CDR3 region: CSADSGRRSGELFF.

This sequence joins TRBV12-3 or TRBV12-4 and TRBJ1-1. This CDR3 is 16 amino acids long. The CDR3 sequence: CASSTAGTSEDTEAFF.

The chain combines TRBV12-3 or TRBV12-4 with TRBJ2-7; with no DNA, the TCRdb D assignment of TRBD2 cannot be verified. The CDR3 contains 16 residues. The CDR3 loop is CASSYPGGPNMGEQYF.

The chain employs TRBV27 and TRBJ2-3; without DNA, the TCRdb call of TRBD2 cannot be checked. CDR1 MNHEY and CDR2 SMNVEV come from the germline V gene (reference sequence). CDR3 length equals 17 residues. CDR3 loop: CASSRSSGRSFPDTQYF.

The chain carries TRBV12-3 or TRBV12-4 and TRBJ2-3; TCRdb gives TRBD2 as the D gene, but with no DNA this cannot be confirmed. The CDR3 consists of 17 residues. CDR3 region: CASSLFGSGGAPDTQYF.